This record concerns one TCR beta chain sequence. What it binds is not known. These data originate in a study of OX40 agonist ivuxolimab in advanced cancers. Study context: Among those enrolled, mean age was about 62 years (range 23 to 79) and approximately 80% were male. Whole-study results and caveats: Compared with others, partial responders at 0.1-3.0 mg/kg displayed clonal expansion among the lowest.

Blood was sampled at baseline, cycle 4 day 1, and cycle 7 day 1. The V end lost 3 bases, the J end lost 9 bases, and 13 bases lay between the germline ends. The CDR3 runs 13 residues. CDR1 is SGDLS and CDR2 is YYNGEE in the germline V gene. Clones were sequenced by immunoSEQ multiplex PCR, and TCRdb holds only the in-frame ones, with some missing. The sample holds more than 60,000 clones, roughly 86% seen once. This sequence joins TRBV9 and TRBJ2-1; TRBD2 is a possible D gene (6 bases). This clonotype was obtained from an adult with an advanced solid tumor such as melanoma, head and neck, liver or kidney cancer. The sample here was CD4+ or CD8+ T cells sorted from blood, taken in a trial of the OX40 agonist ivuxolimab. CDR3 nucleotide sequence: TGTGCCAGCAGCGGGACTAAGCTAGGTGAGCAGTTCTTC. Its protein product is CASSGTKLGEQFF. The full variable domain, in which reference TRBV9 and TRBJ2-1 provide the parts outside the CDR3, is DSGVTQTPKHLITATGQRVTLRCSPRSGDLSVYWYQQSLDQGLQFLIQYYNGEERAKGNILERFSAQQFPDLHSELNLSSLELGDSALYFCASSGTKLGEQFFGPGTRLTVL.